The sample holds many counts of the clone carrying this T cell receptor (beta chain). The antigen remains undetermined. This sample is part of a study of T and B cells in COVID-19 patients. Study information: Critical illness requiring mechanical ventilation or extracorporeal membrane oxygenation affected three fifths of the roughly 20 active-infection patients.

The study, taken as a whole, reports: Patients with COVID-19 reportedly showed strongly skewed T cell receptor beta variable and joining gene usage. At recovery TRB diversity and richness exceeded healthy donors, after highly clonal active COVID-19 repertoires. CD4+, regulatory T cell, CD8+ and sorted SARS-CoV-2-responsive or tetramer+ T cells were not yet sequenced.

Blood genomic DNA input for TRB amplification was roughly 220-500 ng. V was trimmed by 6 bases and J by 7 bases, leaving 18 bases between them. Germline loops: CDR1 MNHEY, CDR2 SVGAGI. This CDR3 is 15 amino acids long. BIOMED2 TRB-A/B primer pools were used in multiplex TRB PCR. TCRdb re-derived calls from the multiplex PCR reads in MiXCR, one entry per CDR3 protein. The data hold roughly 9,400 distinct CDR3 sequences, with approximately 29% observed a single time. The sample was blood. V and J are TRBV6-5 and TRBJ1-4, with TRBD1 as a possible D gene (6 bases). This receptor was identified in a human donor who had recovered from COVID-19. DNA for the CDR3: TGTGCCAGCAGACAACTCACAGGGTCGGCTGAAAAACTGTTTTTT. Translated, it gives CASRQLTGSAEKLFF.